This T cell receptor beta chain was found in a study of cytomegalovirus exposure and HLA in healthy donors. The ends were cut back, 1 base at V and 2 bases at J, with 12 bases in the middle. In germline, CDR1 is SGHRS, CDR2 YFSETQ. This CDR3 has 15 residues. The PCR had 60 Vbeta and 13 Jbeta primers. Produced via immunoSEQ multiplex PCR; TCRdb's table is partial and in-frame only. The table lists fewer than 150,000 clones, 73% of them singletons. This clone was observed a few times. The rearrangement links TRBV5-1 to TRBJ2-5, with a tentative D call TRBD2 (6 bases). Specimen: PBMCs. The receptor was derived from a human donor in good health. For the CDR3, the DNA is TGCGCCAGCAGCTTGCGGGGGTCTACTCAAGAGACCCAGTACTTC. This sequence encodes CASSLRGSTQETQYF.